This TCR beta chain was found in a study of beta chain features in type 1 diabetes. Turning to the study itself: Examination covered around 100 million sorted cells spanning all samples.

Study-wide results and caveats: These data did not resolve whether HLA type affects TCRB rearrangement. TCRB CDR3 length was moderately but significantly reduced in all four CD4+ subsets of Type 1 diabetes patients.

Investigators reverse transcribed all isolated RNA, so they sequenced expressed TCRB transcripts. Clones were read by immunoSEQ multiplex PCR, and TCRdb kept only the in-frame ones, dropping some. The sample shows about 340,000 clones, approximately 15% of them seen only once. A word on this clone: The target antigen is unknown.

Sequencing was carried out using naive CD4+ T cells from blood. The TCR was taken from a young woman with type 1 diabetes.

CDR3 nucleotide sequence: TGCGCCAGCAGCGCGGGACAGGGTGAGGTGTACTACGAGCAGTACTTC. Protein sequence: CASSAGQGEVYYEQYF. V gene TRBV5-1 combines with J gene TRBJ2-7; 9 nucleotides match TRBD1. The germline gives CDR1 SGHRS, CDR2 YFSETQ. V lost 4 bases, J lost 3 bases, and 11 bases stayed unmatched. The CDR3 spans 16 residues.